Below are 12 T cell receptor beta chains sequenced from a single sample in a study of neoadjuvant anti-PD-1 for oral cavity cancer. Sequenced by immunoSEQ multiplex PCR; TCRdb stores in-frame clones only, minus some. Of over 15,000 clones in the sample, approximately 70% were seen once. The source was PBMCs, collected before nivolumab (anti-PD-1) treatment. These receptors all come from a person aged 35-80 years with oral cavity squamous cell carcinoma.

CDR3 amino acids: CAWSEMGKPDTQYF. The CDR3 DNA reads TGTGCCTGGAGTGAGATGGGGAAGCCAGATACGCAGTATTTT. The rearrangement links TRBV30 to TRBJ2-3; D is ambiguous. The CDR3 has 14 residues. CDR1 is GTSNPN and CDR2 is SVGIG in the germline V gene (reference sequence). The V gene lost 1 base and the J gene lost 4 bases, with 12 bases spanning the gap.

The chain has TRBV30 and TRBJ2-2; D not certain. Trimming took off 3 bases at V and 1 base at J, with 3 bases between the two ends. The CDR3 consists of 12 residues. Germline loops: CDR1 GTSNPN, CDR2 SVGIG (reference sequence). CDR3 in amino acids: CAWRWNTGELFF. The CDR3 DNA follows: TGTGCCTGGAGGTGGAACACCGGGGAGCTGTTTTTT.

V is TRBV5-6 and J is TRBJ2-7; 7 nucleotides match TRBD2. There are 15 residues in the CDR3. After removal of 0 bases from V and 1 base from J, the junction contained 4 bases not matched to a gene. The germline V gene has CDR1 SGHDT and CDR2 YYEEEE. The CDR3 DNA is TGTGCCAGCAGCTTGGGGCTAGCGGCGTCCTACGAGCAGTACTTC. Amino acid sequence: CASSLGLAASYEQYF.

This clone was recorded a few times. The chain is built from TRBV5-1 and TRBJ2-1, with TRBD1 matching over 7 bases. J lost 2 bases, V lost 4 bases, and 21 bases had no gene match. Germline CDR1 SGHRS, CDR2 YFSETQ. CDR3 length: 20 amino acids. The CDR3 bases are TGCGCCAGCAGCACGCGCCCGACAGGGACATCCTTTGGGACCTACAATGAGCAGTTCTTC. This encodes CASSTRPTGTSFGTYNEQFF.

The CDR3 protein is CASSPSGRNTGELFF. CDR3 in DNA: TGCGCCAGCAGCCCTAGCGGGCGCAACACCGGGGAGCTGTTTTTT. The chain joins TRBV5-1 to TRBJ2-2; 8 bases match TRBD2. Germline V gives CDR1 SGHRS, CDR2 YFSETQ. This CDR3 contains 15 residues. J was trimmed by 2 bases and V by 4 bases; bases with no gene match: 4.

This clone was detected only a few times. The chain couples TRBV4-1 to TRBJ1-5; D gene unclear. V was clipped by 1 base and J by 4 bases, with 11 bases between them. This CDR3 is built from 15 residues. The germline V gene has CDR1 MGHRA and CDR2 YSYEKL. The CDR3 bases are TGCGCCAGCAGCCAAGGGCAGGTCGTTAATCAGCCCCAGCATTTT. Its translation: CASSQGQVVNQPQHF.

V usage is TRBV5-1 and J usage is TRBJ2-2; 9 bases align to TRBD1. The CDR3 sequence is 16 residues long. CDR1 and CDR2 (germline): SGHRS, YFSETQ. V lost 4 bases and J lost 5; bases outside the gene matches: 9. The CDR3 protein is CASSPMTGGVTGELFF. CDR3 coding DNA: TGCGCCAGCAGCCCAATGACAGGGGGAGTTACCGGGGAGCTGTTTTTT.

This clone has just one count. The chain joins TRBV5-6 to TRBJ1-5, with D possibly matching TRBD1 (5 bases). This CDR3 spans 14 amino acids. The germline gives CDR1 SGHDT, CDR2 YYEEEE. V was cut by 0 bases and J by 1 base, with 5 bases left in between. The DNA of the CDR3 is TGTGCCAGCAGCTTGGGACAGAGCAATCAGCCCCAGCATTTT. It is translated as CASSLGQSNQPQHF.

This clone has a handful of counts. The chain has TRBV10-3 and TRBJ1-2; D possibly corresponds to TRBD1 (5 bases). Germline V CDR1 and CDR2: ENHRY, SYGVKD. The CDR3 has 13 amino acids. Trimming left V 9 bases short and J 0 bases short, with 11 bases between. This CDR3 reads CAIVDSPNYGYTF. CDR3 bases: TGTGCCATTGTAGACAGTCCTAACTATGGCTACACCTTC.

In DNA form, the CDR3 reads TGTGCCAGCAGCAGGGACAGGGGAAGCAATGAGCAGTTCTTC. Protein product: CASSRDRGSNEQFF. V is TRBV5-4 and J is TRBJ2-1, with TRBD1 matching 10 bases. V trimming: 4 bases; J trimming: 6 bases; junction bases outside the gene matches: 4. Per germline, CDR1 SGHNT and CDR2 YYREEE (reference sequence). The CDR3 sequence is 14 residues long.

V is TRBV6-5 and J is TRBJ2-1; maybe TRBD2 (5 bases). The CDR3 is 13 amino acids. Germline V CDR1 and CDR2: MNHEY, SVGAGI. Trimming pared 5 bases from V and 9 bases from J, leaving 14 bases between. CDR3 in amino acids: CASSGTRAGEQFF. The CDR3 DNA sequence: TGTGCCAGCAGTGGCACTAGGGCTGGTGAGCAGTTCTTC.

The rearrangement links TRBV13 to TRBJ1-1; the D is unclear. The CDR3 is 15 residues long. From germline, CDR1 is PRHDT and CDR2 FYEKMQ (reference sequence). The germline V and J ends were trimmed by 0 bases and 0 bases, with 8 bases remaining between them. The CDR3 DNA reads TGTGCCAGCAGCTTAGGAGGGCGCATGAACACTGAAGCTTTCTTT. It encodes CASSLGGRMNTEAFF.